The text below deals with one T cell receptor (beta chain). Antigen unknown. The data derive from a study of response to subunit inactivated influenza vaccine. Notes on the study in general: Each seasonal influenza vaccination, the authors suggested, recruits few new T cells.

One entry per CDR3 protein results from TCRdb running MiXCR on the RT-PCR reads. Of about 780,000 distinct CDR3 sequences in the sample, 15% to 20% are singletons; the top ten hold approximately 10%. V dropped 2 bases and J dropped 2 bases, with 19 bases sitting between them. The CDR3 length is 17 residues. Germline V gene lookup returns CDR1 MNHEY and CDR2 SVGAGI. This TCR came from a middle-aged man who received an inactivated influenza vaccine. Source: PBMCs from blood, taken 5 days after vaccination. The chain is built from TRBV6-5 and TRBJ2-7, with unresolved D. CDR3 in DNA: TGTGCCAGCAGTTACACCGGGTGGGGTATCGGAACCTACGAGCAGTACTTC. Amino acids: CASSYTGWGIGTYEQYF.